This T cell receptor (beta chain) was recovered during a study of blood T cell repertoires in COVID-19 (dated by TCRdb to the early 2020s). For context, the study as a whole: Samples from collaborators originated in the United States, Italy and Spain and spanned both the acute and convalescent phases of COVID-19. The prospective study material was composed of cDNA or gDNA derived from T cells, B-cell-depleted T cells, or PBMCs. The dataset comprised deeply sampled blood TCRbeta repertoires from subjects exposed to, actively infected with, or recovered from COVID-19. The repertoires were made available in a free public database intended to serve as a resource for research on the immune response to SARS-CoV-2. Samples came from the ongoing ImmuneRACE study (first 160 participants) plus 1,254 subjects from 6 global collaborators. A de-identified subject ID, COVID-19 status, age in years and sex were almost always included in the sample metadata. Where available, HLA class I and class II types were taken from metadata supplied by the sample provider and were not determined by assay-based typing. On the study overall, not on this receptor specifically: How much clinical and demographic metadata was included differed by source and by participant, and the metadata was provided uncurated.

TCRbeta CDR3 regions were amplified from genomic DNA by means of the immunoSEQ Assay, a bias-controlled multiplex PCR. As for the original processing: Nucleated cell counts per sample were estimated from amplification of reference gene primers within the assay. To quantify the absolute abundance of each unique TCRbeta CDR3 rearrangement, sequence reads were collapsed and filtered. For each sample, productive Simpson clonality was calculated as the square root of Simpson's diversity index across productive rearrangements. TCRdb obtained this table from immuneACCESS and retained in-frame rearrangements with V and J assigned. These tables miss some clones; where compared with another copy, unresolved V genes account for less than half of the shortfall, and the remainder is unexplained. V, J and clone size reflect that table, while D and trimming were determined from the DNA. The sample records approximately 260,000 clones, approximately 81% of which are singletons. Of the sample, 5% to 8% is held by the ten largest clones.

The CDR3 has 12 amino acids, counting the end cysteine and phenylalanine. Kept here is only the CDR3 DNA, which spans 36 bases and is read in frame from base 1. V is cut by 8 bases and J by 5 bases, and the space between the germline ends is 12 bases. CDR1 and CDR2 (SGHTA, FQGNSA) derive from the germline V gene. In the prospective study, participants were roughly 18 to 90 years old, resided in 25 or so geographic areas of the United States, and were enrolled through a virtual design. In the prospective study, cohorts were assigned on the basis of participant-reported clinical history obtained from a screening survey and a study questionnaire. Exposed participants had been in contact with someone with a PCR-confirmed or clinician-diagnosed COVID-19 case within 2 weeks of study entry. Mobile phlebotomists in the prospective study collected whole blood, serum and a nasopharyngeal or oropharyngeal swab from every participant. Additional blood draws and questionnaires over an approximately two-month period could optionally be provided by prospective study participants. Blood samples from the prospective study were shipped frozen or at room temperature prior to DNA extraction.

For this clone: It has no known antigen specificity. No qualities accompany the bases; no much larger clone lies one base away.

The origin of this receptor is a woman aged 50 to 60 who had been exposed to COVID-19. The material sequenced was PBMCs or T cells enriched from blood (not recorded which). The chain is encoded by TRBV7-2 joined to TRBJ2-5; TRBD1 is a possible D gene, resting on 6 matching bases. The CDR3 region has the sequence CASGQPRETQYF. The DNA is as follows: TGTGCCAGCGGACAGCCAAGGGAGACCCAGTACTTC.